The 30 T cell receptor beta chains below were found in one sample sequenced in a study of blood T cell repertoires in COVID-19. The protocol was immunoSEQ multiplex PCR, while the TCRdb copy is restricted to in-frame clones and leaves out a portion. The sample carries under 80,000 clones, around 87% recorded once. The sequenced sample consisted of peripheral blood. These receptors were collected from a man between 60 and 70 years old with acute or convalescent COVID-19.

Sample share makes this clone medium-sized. CDR3 region: CASSQESRSMNTEAFF. The CDR3 region has the DNA TGCGCCAGCAGCCAAGAATCCAGATCCATGAACACTGAAGCTTTCTTT. This chain links TRBV4-1 with TRBJ1-1; D remains unclear. CDR3 length: 16 residues. The germline V gene encodes CDR1 MGHRA and CDR2 YSYEKL. Trimming cost V 0 bases and J 0 bases, with 11 bases left between them.

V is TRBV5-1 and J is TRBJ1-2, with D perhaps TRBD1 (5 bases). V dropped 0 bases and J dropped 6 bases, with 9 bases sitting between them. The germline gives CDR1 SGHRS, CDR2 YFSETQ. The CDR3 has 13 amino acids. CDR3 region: CASSLGGADGYTF. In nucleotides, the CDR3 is TGCGCCAGCAGCTTGGGGGGCGCAGATGGCTACACCTTC.

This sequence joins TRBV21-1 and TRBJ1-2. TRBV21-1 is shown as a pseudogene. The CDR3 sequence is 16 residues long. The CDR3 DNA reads TGTGCCAGCAGCGTTCCGTCCGCTGCTATGGACTATGGCTACACCTTC. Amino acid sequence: CASSVPSAAMDYGYTF.

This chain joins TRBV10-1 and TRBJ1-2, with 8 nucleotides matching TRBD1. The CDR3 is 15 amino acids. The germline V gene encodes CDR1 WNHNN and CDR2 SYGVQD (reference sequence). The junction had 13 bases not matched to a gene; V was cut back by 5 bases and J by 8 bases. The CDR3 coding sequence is TGCGCCAGCAGTCCAGGTCGGGACAGGACAGGCGGCTACACCTTC. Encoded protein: CASSPGRDRTGGYTF.

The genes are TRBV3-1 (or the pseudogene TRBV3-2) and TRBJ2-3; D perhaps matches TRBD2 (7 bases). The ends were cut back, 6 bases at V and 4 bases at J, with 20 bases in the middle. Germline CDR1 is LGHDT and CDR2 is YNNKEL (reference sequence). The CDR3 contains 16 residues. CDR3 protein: CASSHFGGAPADTQYF. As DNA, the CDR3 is TGTGCCAGCAGTCATTTTGGGGGGGCCCCCGCAGATACGCAGTATTTT.

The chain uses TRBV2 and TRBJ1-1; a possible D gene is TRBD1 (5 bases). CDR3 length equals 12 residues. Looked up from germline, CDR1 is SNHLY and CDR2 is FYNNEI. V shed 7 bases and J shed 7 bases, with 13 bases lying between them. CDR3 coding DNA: TGTGCCAGCAACGAGGCAGGGTTTGAAGCTTTCTTT. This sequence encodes CASNEAGFEAFF.

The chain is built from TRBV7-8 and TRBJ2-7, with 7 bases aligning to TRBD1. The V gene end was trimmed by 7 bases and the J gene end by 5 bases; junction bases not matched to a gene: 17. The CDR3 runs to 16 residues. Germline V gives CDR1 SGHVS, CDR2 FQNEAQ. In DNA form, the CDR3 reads TGTGCCAGCAACATCCGGGACAGCCAGGGCGAAGACGAGCAGTACTTC. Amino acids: CASNIRDSQGEDEQYF.

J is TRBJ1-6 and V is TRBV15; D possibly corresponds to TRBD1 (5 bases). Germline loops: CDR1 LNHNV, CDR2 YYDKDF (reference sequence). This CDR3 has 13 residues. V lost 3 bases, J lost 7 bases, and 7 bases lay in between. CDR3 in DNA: TGTGCCACCAGCAGTGACAGAAATTCACCCCTCCACTTT. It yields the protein CATSSDRNSPLHF.

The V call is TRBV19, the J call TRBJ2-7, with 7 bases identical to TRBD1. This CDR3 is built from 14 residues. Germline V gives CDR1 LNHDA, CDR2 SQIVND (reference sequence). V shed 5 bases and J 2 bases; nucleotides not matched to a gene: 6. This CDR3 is CASSSEQGPYEQYF. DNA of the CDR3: TGTGCCAGTAGTTCCGAACAGGGGCCCTACGAGCAGTACTTC.

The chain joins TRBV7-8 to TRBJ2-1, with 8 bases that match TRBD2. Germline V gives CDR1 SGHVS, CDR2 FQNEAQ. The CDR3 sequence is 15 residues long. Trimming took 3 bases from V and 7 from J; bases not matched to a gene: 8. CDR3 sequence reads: CASSFGGGRENEQFF. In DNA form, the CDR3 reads TGTGCCAGCAGCTTCGGGGGGGGCCGGGAAAATGAGCAGTTCTTC.

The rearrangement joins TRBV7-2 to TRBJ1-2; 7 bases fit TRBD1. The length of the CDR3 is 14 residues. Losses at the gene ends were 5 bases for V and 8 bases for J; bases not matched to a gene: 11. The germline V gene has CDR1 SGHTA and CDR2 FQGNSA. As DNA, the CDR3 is TGTGCCAGCAGCACCGGGACAGCCCTTCGGGGCTACACCTTC. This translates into CASSTGTALRGYTF.

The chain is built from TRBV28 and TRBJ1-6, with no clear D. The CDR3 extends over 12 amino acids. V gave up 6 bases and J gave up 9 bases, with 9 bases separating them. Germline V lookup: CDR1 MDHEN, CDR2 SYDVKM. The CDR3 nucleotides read TGTGCCAGCAGCTTCTCCCGTTCACCCCTCCACTTT. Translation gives CASSFSRSPLHF.

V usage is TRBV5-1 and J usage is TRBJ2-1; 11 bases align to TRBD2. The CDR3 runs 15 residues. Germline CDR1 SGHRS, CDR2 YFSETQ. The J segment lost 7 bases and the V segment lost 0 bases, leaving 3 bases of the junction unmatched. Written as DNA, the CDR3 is TGCGCCAGCAGCTTGGTGGTAGCGGGGGGGAATGAGCAGTTCTTC. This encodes CASSLVVAGGNEQFF.

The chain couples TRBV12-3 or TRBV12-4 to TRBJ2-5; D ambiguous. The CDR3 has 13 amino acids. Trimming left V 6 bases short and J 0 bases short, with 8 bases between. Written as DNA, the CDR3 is TGTGCCAGCAGCCCCAGTAACCAAGAGACCCAGTACTTC. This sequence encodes CASSPSNQETQYF.

The CDR3 loop reads CASSRAGAGGYNEQFF. CDR3 bases: TGTGCCAGCAGCCGCGCGGGGGCGGGGGGCTACAATGAGCAGTTCTTC. This chain connects TRBV7-7 to TRBJ2-1; 8 bases are shared with TRBD2. Unmatched junction bases numbered 9, after V lost 5 bases and J lost 3 bases. The CDR3 runs to 16 residues. Germline V CDR1 and CDR2: SSHAT, FNYEAQ (reference sequence).

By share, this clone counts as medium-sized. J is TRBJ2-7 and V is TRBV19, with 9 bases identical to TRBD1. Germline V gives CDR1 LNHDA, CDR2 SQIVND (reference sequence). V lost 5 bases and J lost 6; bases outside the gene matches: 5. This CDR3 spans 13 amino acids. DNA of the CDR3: TGTGCCAGTAGTCCAGGACAGGGGAGCGAGCAGTACTTC. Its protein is CASSPGQGSEQYF.

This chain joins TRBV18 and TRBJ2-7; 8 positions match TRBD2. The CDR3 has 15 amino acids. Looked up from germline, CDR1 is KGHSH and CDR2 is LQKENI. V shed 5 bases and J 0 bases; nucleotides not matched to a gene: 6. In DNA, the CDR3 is TGTGCCAGCTCATCAGCGGGGGCCACCTCCTACGAGCAGTACTTC. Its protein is CASSSAGATSYEQYF.

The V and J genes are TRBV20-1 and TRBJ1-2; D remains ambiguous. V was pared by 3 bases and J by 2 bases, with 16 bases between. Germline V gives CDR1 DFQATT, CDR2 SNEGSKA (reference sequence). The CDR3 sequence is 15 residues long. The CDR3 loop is CSASPQEAVNYGYTF. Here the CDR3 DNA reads TGCAGTGCTAGTCCGCAGGAAGCCGTAAACTATGGCTACACCTTC.

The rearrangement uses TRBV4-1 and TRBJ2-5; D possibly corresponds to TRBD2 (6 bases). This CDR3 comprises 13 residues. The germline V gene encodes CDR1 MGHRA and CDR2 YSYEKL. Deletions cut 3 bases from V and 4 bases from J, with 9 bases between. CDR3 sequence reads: CASSQSRGETQYF. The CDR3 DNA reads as TGCGCCAGCAGCCAGTCGCGGGGAGAGACCCAGTACTTC.

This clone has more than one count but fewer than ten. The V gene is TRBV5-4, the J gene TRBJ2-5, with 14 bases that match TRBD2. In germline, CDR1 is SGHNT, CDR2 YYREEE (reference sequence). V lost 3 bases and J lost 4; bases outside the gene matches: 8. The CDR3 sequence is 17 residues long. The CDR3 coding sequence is TGTGCCAGCAGCTCCTTGACTAGCGGGGGGGCTGGAGAGACCCAGTACTTC. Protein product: CASSSLTSGGAGETQYF.

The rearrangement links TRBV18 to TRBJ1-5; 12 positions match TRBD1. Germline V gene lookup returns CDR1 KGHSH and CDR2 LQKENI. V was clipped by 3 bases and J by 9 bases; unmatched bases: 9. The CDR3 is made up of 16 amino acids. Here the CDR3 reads CASSPGQGAGVGPQHF. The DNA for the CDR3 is TGTGCCAGCTCACCGGGACAGGGGGCGGGCGTCGGGCCCCAGCATTTT.

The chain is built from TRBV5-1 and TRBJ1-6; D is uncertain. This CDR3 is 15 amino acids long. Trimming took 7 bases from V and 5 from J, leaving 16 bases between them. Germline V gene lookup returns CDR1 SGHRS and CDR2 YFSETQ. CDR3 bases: TGCGCCAGCCAGGCAGGCCCCGGGGATAATTCACCCCTCCACTTT. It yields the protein CASQAGPGDNSPLHF.

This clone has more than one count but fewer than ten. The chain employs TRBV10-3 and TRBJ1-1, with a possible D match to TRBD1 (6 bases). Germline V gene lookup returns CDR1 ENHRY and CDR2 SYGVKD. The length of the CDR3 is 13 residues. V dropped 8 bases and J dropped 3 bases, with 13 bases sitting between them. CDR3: CAIARGSDTEAFF. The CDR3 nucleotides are TGTGCCATCGCCAGGGGTTCAGACACTGAAGCTTTCTTT.

The CDR3 loop is CASSFGLYNEQFF. DNA for the CDR3: TGTGCCAGCAGCTTCGGACTGTACAATGAGCAGTTCTTC. The V call is TRBV7-3, the J call TRBJ2-1; D is perhaps TRBD2 (5 bases). CDR3 length: 13 amino acids. Trimming pared 3 bases from V and 4 bases from J, leaving 7 bases between. Germline-derived CDR1 and CDR2 are SGHTA and FQGTGA.

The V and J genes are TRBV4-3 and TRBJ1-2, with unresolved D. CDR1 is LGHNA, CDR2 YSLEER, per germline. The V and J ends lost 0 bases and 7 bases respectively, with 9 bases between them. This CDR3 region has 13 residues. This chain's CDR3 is CASSQDRRVGYTF. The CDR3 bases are TGCGCCAGCAGCCAAGATCGTCGGGTTGGCTACACCTTC.

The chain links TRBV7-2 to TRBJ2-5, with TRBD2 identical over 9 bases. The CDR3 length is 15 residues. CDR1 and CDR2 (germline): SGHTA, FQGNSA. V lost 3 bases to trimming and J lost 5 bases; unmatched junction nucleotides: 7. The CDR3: CASSFAGGSEETQYF. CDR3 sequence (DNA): TGTGCCAGCAGCTTTGCGGGGGGGAGTGAGGAGACCCAGTACTTC.

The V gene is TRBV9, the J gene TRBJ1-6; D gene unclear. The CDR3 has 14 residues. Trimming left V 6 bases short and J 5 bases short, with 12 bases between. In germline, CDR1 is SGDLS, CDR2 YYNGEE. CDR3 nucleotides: TGTGCCAGCAAGGAGGGTATCCATAATTCACCCCTCCACTTT. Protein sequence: CASKEGIHNSPLHF.

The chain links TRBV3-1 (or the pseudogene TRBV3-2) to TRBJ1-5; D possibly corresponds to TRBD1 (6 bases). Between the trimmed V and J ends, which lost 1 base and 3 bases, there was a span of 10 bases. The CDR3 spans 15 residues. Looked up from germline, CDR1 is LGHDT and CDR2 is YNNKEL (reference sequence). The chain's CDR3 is CASSQARGTNQPQHF. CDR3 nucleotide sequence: TGTGCCAGCAGCCAAGCCAGGGGTACCAATCAGCCCCAGCATTTT.

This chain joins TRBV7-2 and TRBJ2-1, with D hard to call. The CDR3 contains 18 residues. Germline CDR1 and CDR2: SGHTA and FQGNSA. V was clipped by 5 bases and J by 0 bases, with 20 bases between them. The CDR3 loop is CASSGDPTFGYSYNEQFF. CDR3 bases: TGTGCCAGCAGCGGAGACCCGACCTTCGGTTACTCCTACAATGAGCAGTTCTTC.

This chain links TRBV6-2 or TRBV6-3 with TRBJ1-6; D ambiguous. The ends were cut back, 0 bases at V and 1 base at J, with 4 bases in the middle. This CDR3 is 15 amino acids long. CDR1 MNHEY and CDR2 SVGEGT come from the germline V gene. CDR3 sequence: CASSYSGSYNSPLHF. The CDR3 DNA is TGTGCCAGCAGTTACTCCGGGTCCTATAATTCACCCCTCCACTTT.